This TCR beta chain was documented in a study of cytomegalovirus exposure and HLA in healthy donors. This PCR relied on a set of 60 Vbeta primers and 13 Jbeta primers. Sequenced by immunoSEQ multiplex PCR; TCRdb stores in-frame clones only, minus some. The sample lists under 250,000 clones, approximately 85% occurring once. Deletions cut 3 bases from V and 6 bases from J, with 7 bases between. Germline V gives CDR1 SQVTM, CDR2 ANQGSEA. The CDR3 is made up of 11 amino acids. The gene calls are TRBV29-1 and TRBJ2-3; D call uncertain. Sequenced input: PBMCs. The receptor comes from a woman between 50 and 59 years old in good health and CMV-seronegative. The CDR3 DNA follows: TGCAGCGTTGAGGAGACGGATACGCAGTATTTT. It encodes CSVEETDTQYF.